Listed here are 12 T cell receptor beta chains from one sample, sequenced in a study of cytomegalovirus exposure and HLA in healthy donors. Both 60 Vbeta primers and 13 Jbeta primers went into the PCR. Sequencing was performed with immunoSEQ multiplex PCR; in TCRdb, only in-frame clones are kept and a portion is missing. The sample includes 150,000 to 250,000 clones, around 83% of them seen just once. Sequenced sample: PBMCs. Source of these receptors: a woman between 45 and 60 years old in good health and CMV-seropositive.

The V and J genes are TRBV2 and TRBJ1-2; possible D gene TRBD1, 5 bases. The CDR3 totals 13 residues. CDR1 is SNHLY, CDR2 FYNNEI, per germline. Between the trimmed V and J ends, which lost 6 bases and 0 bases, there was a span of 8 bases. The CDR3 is CASRGAPNYGYTF. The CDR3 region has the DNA TGTGCCAGCAGAGGGGCGCCTAACTATGGCTACACCTTC.

The CDR3 DNA reads as TGTGCCAGCAGTGAATGGCGTGGGCCCCAAGAGACCCAGTACTTC. The encoded protein is CASSEWRGPQETQYF. The chain employs TRBV25-1 and TRBJ2-5; D unresolved. CDR3 length: 15 amino acids. The germline CDR1 and CDR2 sequences are MGHDK and SYGVNS. Trimming cost V 1 base and J 1 base, with 10 bases left between them.

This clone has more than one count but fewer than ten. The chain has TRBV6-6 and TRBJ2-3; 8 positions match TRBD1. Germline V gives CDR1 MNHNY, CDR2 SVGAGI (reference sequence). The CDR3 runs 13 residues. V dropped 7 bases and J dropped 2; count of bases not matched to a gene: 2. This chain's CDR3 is CASNRGNTDTQYF. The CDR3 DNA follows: TGTGCCAGCAACAGGGGGAACACAGATACGCAGTATTTT.

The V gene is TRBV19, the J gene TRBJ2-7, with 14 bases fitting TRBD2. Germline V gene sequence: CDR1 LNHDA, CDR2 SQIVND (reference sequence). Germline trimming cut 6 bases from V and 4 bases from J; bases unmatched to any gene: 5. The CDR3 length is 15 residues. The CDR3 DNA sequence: TGTGCCAGTAGCAAAGGGACTAGCGGGAGTTACGAGCAGTACTTC. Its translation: CASSKGTSGSYEQYF.

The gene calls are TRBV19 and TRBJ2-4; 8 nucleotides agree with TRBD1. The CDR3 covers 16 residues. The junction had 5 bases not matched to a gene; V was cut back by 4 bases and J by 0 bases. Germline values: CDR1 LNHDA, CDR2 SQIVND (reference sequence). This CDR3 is CASSKQGGLAKNIQYF. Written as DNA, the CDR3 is TGTGCCAGTAGTAAACAGGGGGGACTAGCCAAAAACATTCAGTACTTC. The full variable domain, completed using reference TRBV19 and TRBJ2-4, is DGGITQSPKYLFRKEGQNVTLSCEQNLNHDAMYWYRQDPGQGLRLIYYSQIVNDFQKGDIAEGYSVSREKKESFPLTVTSAQKNPTAFYLCASSKQGGLAKNIQYFGAGTRLSVL.

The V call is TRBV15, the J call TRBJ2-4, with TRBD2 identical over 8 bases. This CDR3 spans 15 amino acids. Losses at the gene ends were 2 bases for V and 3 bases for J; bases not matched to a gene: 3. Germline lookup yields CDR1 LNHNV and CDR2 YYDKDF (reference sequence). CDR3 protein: CATSRTGGGKNIQYF. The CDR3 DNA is TGTGCCACCAGCAGAACGGGGGGGGGCAAAAACATTCAGTACTTC.

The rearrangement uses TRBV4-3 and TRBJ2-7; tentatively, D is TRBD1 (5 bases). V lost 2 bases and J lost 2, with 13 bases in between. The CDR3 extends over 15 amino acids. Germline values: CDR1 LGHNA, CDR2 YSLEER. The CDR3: CASSQSPGLPYEQYF. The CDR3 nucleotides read TGCGCCAGCAGCCAATCTCCAGGGTTACCCTACGAGCAGTACTTC.

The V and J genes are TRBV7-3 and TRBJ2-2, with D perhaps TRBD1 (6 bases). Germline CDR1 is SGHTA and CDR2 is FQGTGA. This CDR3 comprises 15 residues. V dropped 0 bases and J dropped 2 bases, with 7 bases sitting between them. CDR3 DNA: TGTGCCAGCAGCTTAACGGGACAAAACACCGGGGAGCTGTTTTTT. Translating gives CASSLTGQNTGELFF.

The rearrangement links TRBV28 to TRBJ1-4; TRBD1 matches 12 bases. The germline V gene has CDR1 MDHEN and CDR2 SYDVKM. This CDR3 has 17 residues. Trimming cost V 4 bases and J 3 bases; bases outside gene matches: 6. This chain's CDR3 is CASSWGTGGSSNEKLFF. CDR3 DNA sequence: TGTGCCAGCAGTTGGGGGACAGGGGGCTCGTCTAATGAAAAACTGTTTTTT.

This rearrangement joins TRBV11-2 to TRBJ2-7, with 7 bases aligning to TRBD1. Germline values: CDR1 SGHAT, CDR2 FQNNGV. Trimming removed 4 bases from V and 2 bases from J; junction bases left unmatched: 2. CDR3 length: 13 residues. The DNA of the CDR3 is TGTGCCAGCAGCTCTGACAGGGCCTACGAGCAGTACTTC. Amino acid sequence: CASSSDRAYEQYF.

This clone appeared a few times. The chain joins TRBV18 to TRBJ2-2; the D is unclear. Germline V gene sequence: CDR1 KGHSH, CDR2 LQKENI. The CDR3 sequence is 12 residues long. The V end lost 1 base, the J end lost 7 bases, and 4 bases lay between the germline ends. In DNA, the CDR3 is TGTGCCAGCTCACCACGAGGCGGGGAGCTGTTTTTT. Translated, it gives CASSPRGGELFF. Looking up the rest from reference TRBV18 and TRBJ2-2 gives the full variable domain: NAGVMQNPRHLVRRRGQEARLRCSPMKGHSHVYWYRQLPEEGLKFMVYLQKENIIDESGMPKERFSAEFPKEGPSILRIQQVVRGDSAAYFCASSPRGGELFFGEGSRLTVL.

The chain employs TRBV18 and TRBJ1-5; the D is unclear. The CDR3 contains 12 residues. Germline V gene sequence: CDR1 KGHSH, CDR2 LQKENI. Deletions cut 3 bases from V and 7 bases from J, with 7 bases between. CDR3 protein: CASSPPGQPQHF. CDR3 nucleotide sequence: TGTGCCAGCTCACCGCCAGGACAGCCCCAGCATTTT.